This is a list of T cell receptor beta chains from one sample in a study of T cell responses to AZD1222 COVID-19 vaccine. TCRdb's copy holds only in-frame clones and misses some; the assay was immunoSEQ multiplex PCR. Among roughly 150,000 clones, 80% to 90% were seen once, and the ten largest hold 6.9%. Here the sequenced sample was peripheral blood, taken after recovery from COVID-19. All receptors derive from an adult who had recovered from COVID-19. CDR3s include the opening cysteine and the closing phenylalanine or tryptophan. The D gene is left open where the match is weak. Expanded clones are given a class, and other clones once, few, many or no size at all.

d_call: TRBD1
cdr3_length: 15
v_call: TRBV5-1
clone_size: .
cdr3_aa: CASSLDGQGTSPLHF

d_call: .
cdr3_length: 15
v_call: TRBV5-1
clone_size: once
cdr3_aa: CASSPDGPSGNTIYF

d_call: .
cdr3_length: 16
v_call: TRBV15
clone_size: .
cdr3_aa: CATSRGDAHANYGYTF

d_call: .
cdr3_length: 10
v_call: TRBV7-9
clone_size: .
cdr3_aa: CASSLAEAFF

d_call: TRBD1
cdr3_length: 17
v_call: TRBV5-1
clone_size: .
cdr3_aa: CASSLVATGRGNTEAFF

d_call: .
cdr3_length: 15
v_call: TRBV7-9
clone_size: once
cdr3_aa: CASSLAGGTNNEQFF

d_call: .
cdr3_length: 14
v_call: TRBV11-2
clone_size: .
cdr3_aa: CASSLGTFTDTQYF

d_call: .
cdr3_length: 14
v_call: TRBV2
clone_size: .
cdr3_aa: CASHSGTGPEGYTF

d_call: .
cdr3_length: 14
v_call: TRBV11-2
clone_size: once
cdr3_aa: CASSLGGGRETQYF

d_call: TRBD1
cdr3_length: 15
v_call: TRBV27
clone_size: .
cdr3_aa: CASSLKGQGAYEQYF

d_call: TRBD1
cdr3_length: 16
v_call: TRBV27
clone_size: .
cdr3_aa: CASSPSTGEESYEQYF

d_call: .
cdr3_length: 14
v_call: TRBV7-6
clone_size: .
cdr3_aa: CASSLERFGYGYTF

d_call: .
cdr3_length: 11
v_call: TRBV27
clone_size: .
cdr3_aa: CASRDNYEQYF

d_call: .
cdr3_length: 16
v_call: TRBV6-2/TRBV6-3
clone_size: .
cdr3_aa: CASSSLHGTPGNTIYF

d_call: .
cdr3_length: 13
v_call: TRBV5-1
clone_size: .
cdr3_aa: CASSLAGVSGYTF

d_call: TRBD1
cdr3_length: 13
v_call: TRBV5-4
clone_size: .
cdr3_aa: CASSFTGDNEQFF

d_call: .
cdr3_length: 19
v_call: TRBV15
clone_size: few
cdr3_aa: CATSRGRGTRKAATGELFF

d_call: .
cdr3_length: 14
v_call: TRBV7-9
clone_size: .
cdr3_aa: CASSLDGSYNEQFF

d_call: .
cdr3_length: 13
v_call: TRBV12-3/TRBV12-4
clone_size: .
cdr3_aa: CASGSSGAGTQYF

d_call: .
cdr3_length: 18
v_call: TRBV19
clone_size: .
cdr3_aa: CASRTKPPTAGAGGEQFF

d_call: TRBD1
cdr3_length: 15
v_call: TRBV28
clone_size: few
cdr3_aa: CASSSGTAGDEKLFF

d_call: .
cdr3_length: 14
v_call: TRBV7-3
clone_size: .
cdr3_aa: CASSPAGLGTEQFF

d_call: TRBD2
cdr3_length: 17
v_call: TRBV4-3
clone_size: .
cdr3_aa: CASSQVSSGGESYEQYF

d_call: .
cdr3_length: 14
v_call: TRBV7-2
clone_size: few
cdr3_aa: CASSLGSGNYGYTF

d_call: TRBD2
cdr3_length: 11
v_call: TRBV20-1
clone_size: .
cdr3_aa: CSARGTSAQYF

d_call: .
cdr3_length: 16
v_call: TRBV2
clone_size: .
cdr3_aa: CASSEGLGFSNQPQHF

d_call: TRBD1
cdr3_length: 16
v_call: TRBV19
clone_size: .
cdr3_aa: CASSLTGDFSGNTIYF

d_call: .
cdr3_length: 17
v_call: TRBV4-3
clone_size: .
cdr3_aa: CASSQALGGRSNYGYTF

d_call: .
cdr3_length: 14
v_call: TRBV18
clone_size: .
cdr3_aa: CASSPPSIDTEAFF

d_call: TRBD1
cdr3_length: 14
v_call: TRBV7-3
clone_size: .
cdr3_aa: CASSSTGVNTEAFF

d_call: .
cdr3_length: 12
v_call: TRBV3-1/TRBV3-2
clone_size: .
cdr3_aa: CASSHGTVGYTF

d_call: TRBD2
cdr3_length: 14
v_call: TRBV7-9
clone_size: .
cdr3_aa: CASSTSGGADTQYF

d_call: .
cdr3_length: 15
v_call: TRBV19
clone_size: .
cdr3_aa: CASSIAPGSSYEQYF

d_call: .
cdr3_length: 17
v_call: TRBV5-8
clone_size: .
cdr3_aa: CASSLTGRGISTDTQYF

d_call: TRBD1
cdr3_length: 13
v_call: TRBV7-9
clone_size: .
cdr3_aa: CASSSTGNEKLFF

d_call: TRBD1
cdr3_length: 16
v_call: TRBV15
clone_size: .
cdr3_aa: CATSREGQGAADTQYF

d_call: TRBD2
cdr3_length: 14
v_call: TRBV11-3
clone_size: .
cdr3_aa: CASSPGLADRTQYF

d_call: TRBD2
cdr3_length: 13
v_call: TRBV5-6
clone_size: .
cdr3_aa: CASRFAGGYEQYF

d_call: .
cdr3_length: 13
v_call: TRBV7-2
clone_size: .
cdr3_aa: CASSLGWGRPAFF